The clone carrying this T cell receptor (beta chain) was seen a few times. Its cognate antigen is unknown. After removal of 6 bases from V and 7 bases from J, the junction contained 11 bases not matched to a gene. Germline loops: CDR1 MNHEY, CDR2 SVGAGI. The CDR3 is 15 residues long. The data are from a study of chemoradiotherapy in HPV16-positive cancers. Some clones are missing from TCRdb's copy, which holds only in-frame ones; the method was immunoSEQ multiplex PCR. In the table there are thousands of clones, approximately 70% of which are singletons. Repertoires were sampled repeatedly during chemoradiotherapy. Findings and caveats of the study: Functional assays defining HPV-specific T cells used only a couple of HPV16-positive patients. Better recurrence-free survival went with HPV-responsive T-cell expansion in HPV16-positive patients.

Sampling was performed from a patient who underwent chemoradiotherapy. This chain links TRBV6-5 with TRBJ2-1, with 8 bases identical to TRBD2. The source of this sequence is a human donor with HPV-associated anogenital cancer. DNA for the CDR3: TGTGCCAGCAGGCCTACTAGCGGACTAGCTAATGAGCAGTTCTTC. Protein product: CASRPTSGLANEQFF.